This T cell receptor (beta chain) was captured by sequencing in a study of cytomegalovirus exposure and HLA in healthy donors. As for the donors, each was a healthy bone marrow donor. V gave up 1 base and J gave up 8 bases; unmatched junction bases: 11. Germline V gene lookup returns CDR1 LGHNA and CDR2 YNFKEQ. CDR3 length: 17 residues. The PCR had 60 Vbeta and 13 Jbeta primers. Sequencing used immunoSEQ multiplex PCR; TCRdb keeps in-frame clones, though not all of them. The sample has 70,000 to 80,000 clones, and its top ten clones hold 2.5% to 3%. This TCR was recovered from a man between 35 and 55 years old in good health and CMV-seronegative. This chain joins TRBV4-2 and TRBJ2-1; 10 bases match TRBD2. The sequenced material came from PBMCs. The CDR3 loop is CASSQGLGSGGAYEQFF. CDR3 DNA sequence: TGTGCCAGCAGCCAAGGTCTGGGAAGCGGGGGGGCGTATGAGCAGTTCTTC.